One sample yielded the 9 T cell receptor beta chains listed below, sequenced in a study of high-grade serous ovarian cancer treatment subgroups. The repertoire was sequenced with immunoSEQ multiplex PCR; TCRdb's copy has only in-frame clones and lacks some. Of roughly 3,600 clones listed, roughly 80% are singletons. Tumor samples were taken before definitive surgery or chemotherapy. Sequencing used tumor tissue. These receptor sequences come from a human donor with high-grade serous ovarian cancer.

V gene TRBV7-2 combines with J gene TRBJ2-2, with 8 nucleotides matching TRBD1. This CDR3 contains 16 residues. Losses at the gene ends were 5 bases for V and 4 bases for J; bases not matched to a gene: 9. Germline assignment: CDR1 SGHTA and CDR2 FQGNSA. CDR3 sequence reads: CASSEYGTGGTGELFF. The CDR3 DNA reads as TGTGCCAGCAGCGAATATGGGACAGGTGGCACCGGGGAGCTGTTTTTT.

The rearrangement links TRBV27 to TRBJ1-1; a possible D gene is TRBD1 (5 bases). The CDR3 contains 15 residues. Germline V CDR1 and CDR2: MNHEY, SMNVEV (reference sequence). V was clipped by 2 bases and J by 4 bases, with 14 bases between them. DNA for the CDR3: TGTGCCAGCAGTTTACAGGGAACTTTCGGCACTGAAGCTTTCTTT. Amino acids: CASSLQGTFGTEAFF.

In this sample, this clone turned up a few times. This rearrangement joins TRBV7-6 to TRBJ1-5, with TRBD1 as a possible D gene (5 bases). Trimming cost V 1 base and J 3 bases, with 10 bases left between them. Germline assignment: CDR1 SGHVS and CDR2 FNYEAQ. This CDR3 is built from 15 residues. Here the CDR3 DNA reads TGTGCCAGCAGCTTAGAGCCAGGGACCAATCAGCCCCAGCATTTT. Its protein product is CASSLEPGTNQPQHF.

J is TRBJ2-6 and V is TRBV7-6; D not certain. Per the germline V gene, CDR1 is SGHVS and CDR2 is FNYEAQ. The CDR3 contains 15 residues. V was pared by 6 bases and J by 4 bases, with 13 bases between. DNA for the CDR3: TGTGCCAGCAGTTCCTTAGCCCTCGGGGCCAACGTCCTGACTTTC. Its protein product is CASSSLALGANVLTF.

The chain carries TRBV27 and TRBJ2-3; unclear D gene. Germline loops: CDR1 MNHEY, CDR2 SMNVEV (reference sequence). CDR3 length: 17 amino acids. V lost 4 bases and J 2 bases, leaving 19 bases between the germline ends. CDR3 bases: TGTGCCAGCAGTTGGCTGGTGCCGGAGCTCAACACAGATACGCAGTATTTT. It is translated as CASSWLVPELNTDTQYF.

The chain joins TRBV6-6 to TRBJ1-6; 8 nucleotides align to TRBD1. With V trimmed by 2 bases and J by 4 bases, 4 bases remained unmatched. The CDR3 consists of 16 residues. Germline V gene data show CDR1 as MNHNY and CDR2 as SVGAGI (reference sequence). Here the CDR3 DNA reads TGTGCCAGCAGTTACCCGCAGGGGGCATATAATTCACCCCTCCACTTT. Residues: CASSYPQGAYNSPLHF.

This clone was seen a single time. This chain links TRBV7-6 with TRBJ1-6; no clear D gene. CDR1 and CDR2 (germline): SGHVS, FNYEAQ. Trimming took off 5 bases at V and 7 bases at J, with 6 bases between the two ends. The CDR3 has 12 amino acids. The CDR3 region is CASSLGNSPLHF. CDR3 DNA: TGTGCCAGCAGCCTGGGGAATTCACCCCTCCACTTT.

J is TRBJ1-3 and V is TRBV11-2, with TRBD1 identical over 7 bases. The CDR3 consists of 18 residues. The junction had 8 bases not matched to a gene; V was cut back by 0 bases and J by 0 bases. Germline V lookup: CDR1 SGHAT, CDR2 FQNNGV. CDR3 DNA: TGTGCCAGCAGCTTAGATCGGCGACAGGGCCTCTCTGGAAACACCATATATTTT. As protein: CASSLDRRQGLSGNTIYF.

The rearrangement links TRBV10-2 to TRBJ2-4, with D maybe TRBD1 (6 bases). Germline CDR1 reads WSHSY; CDR2 reads SAAADI. V lost 10 bases and J lost 2, with 18 bases in between. This CDR3 contains 15 residues. DNA of the CDR3: TGCGCCACTTCTCCCAAACAGGGAACCAAAAACATTCAGTACTTC. It is translated as CATSPKQGTKNIQYF.